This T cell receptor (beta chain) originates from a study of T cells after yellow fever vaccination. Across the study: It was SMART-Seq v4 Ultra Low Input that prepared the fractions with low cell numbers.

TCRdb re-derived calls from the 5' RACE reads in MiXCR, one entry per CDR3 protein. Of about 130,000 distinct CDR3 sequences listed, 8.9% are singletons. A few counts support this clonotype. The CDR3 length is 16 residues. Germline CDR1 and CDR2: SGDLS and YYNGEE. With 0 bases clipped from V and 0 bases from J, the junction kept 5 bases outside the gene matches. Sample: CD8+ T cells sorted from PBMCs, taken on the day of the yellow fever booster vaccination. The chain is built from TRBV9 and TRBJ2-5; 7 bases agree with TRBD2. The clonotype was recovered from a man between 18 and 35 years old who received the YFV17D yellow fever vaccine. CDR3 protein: CASSVASTSDQETQYF. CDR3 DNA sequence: TGTGCCAGCAGCGTAGCCTCAACTAGCGACCAAGAGACCCAGTACTTC.